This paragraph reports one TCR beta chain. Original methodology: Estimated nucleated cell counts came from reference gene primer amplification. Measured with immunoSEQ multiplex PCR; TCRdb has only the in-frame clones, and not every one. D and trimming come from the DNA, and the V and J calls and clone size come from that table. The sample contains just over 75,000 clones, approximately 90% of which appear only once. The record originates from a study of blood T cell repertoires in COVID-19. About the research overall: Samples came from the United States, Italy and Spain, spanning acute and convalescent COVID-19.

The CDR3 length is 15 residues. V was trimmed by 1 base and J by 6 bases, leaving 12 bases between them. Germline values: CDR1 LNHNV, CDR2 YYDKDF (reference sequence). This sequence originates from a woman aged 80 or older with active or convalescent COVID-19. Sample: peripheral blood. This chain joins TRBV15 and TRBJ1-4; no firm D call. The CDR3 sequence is CATSRGRWGDEKLFF. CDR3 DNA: TGTGCCACCAGCAGAGGACGTTGGGGAGATGAAAAACTGTTTTTT. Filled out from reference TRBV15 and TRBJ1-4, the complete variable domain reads DAMVIQNPRYQVTQFGKPVTLSCSQTLNHNVMYWYQQKSSQAPKLLFHYYDKDFNNEADTPDNFQSRRPNTSFCFLDIRSPGLGDTAMYLCATSRGRWGDEKLFFGSGTQLSVL.